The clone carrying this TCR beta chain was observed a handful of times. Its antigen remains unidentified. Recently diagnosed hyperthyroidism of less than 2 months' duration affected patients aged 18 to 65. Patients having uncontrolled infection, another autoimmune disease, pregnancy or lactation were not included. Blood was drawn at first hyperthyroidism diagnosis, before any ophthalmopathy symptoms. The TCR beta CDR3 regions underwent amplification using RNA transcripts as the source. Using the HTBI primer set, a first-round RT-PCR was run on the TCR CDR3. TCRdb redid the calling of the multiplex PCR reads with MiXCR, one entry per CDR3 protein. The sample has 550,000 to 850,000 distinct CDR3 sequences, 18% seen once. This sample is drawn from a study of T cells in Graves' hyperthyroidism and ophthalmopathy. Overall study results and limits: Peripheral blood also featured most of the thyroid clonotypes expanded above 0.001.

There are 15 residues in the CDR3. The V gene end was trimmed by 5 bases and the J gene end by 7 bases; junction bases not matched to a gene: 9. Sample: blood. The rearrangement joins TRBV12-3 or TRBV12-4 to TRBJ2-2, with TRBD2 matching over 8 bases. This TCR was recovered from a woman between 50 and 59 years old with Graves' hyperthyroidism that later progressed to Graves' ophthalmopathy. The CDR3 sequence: CASSPGGPWDGELFF. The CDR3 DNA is TGTGCCAGCAGTCCGGGGGGGCCCTGGGACGGGGAGCTGTTTTTT.